This T cell receptor (beta chain) was recovered during a study of vaccination effects on CD4 cells after COVID-19. The wider study: Each well held 2 million to 2.5 million PBMC cultured with roughly 9.7 ug/ml peptides and about 9.7 IU/ml IL-2. General study points: The authors studied few convalescent patients and collected no early post-infection timepoints.

Germline V gene lookup returns CDR1 MNHEY and CDR2 SVGAGI. The V gene lost 2 bases and the J gene lost 0 bases, with 10 bases spanning the gap. The CDR3 has 15 amino acids. Some clones are missing from TCRdb's copy, which holds only in-frame ones; the method was immunoSEQ multiplex PCR. The data hold about 66,000 clones, with roughly four fifths observed a single time. The culture ran for nine to ten days, and then CD4+ T cells were isolated. It was two doses of either the BNT162b2 or mRNA-1273 vaccine that participants received. Turning to this clone: Its target is unknown.

J is TRBJ1-1 and V is TRBV6-5, with D possibly matching TRBD1 (6 bases). This sample comprised CD4+ T cells from PBMCs cultured without peptide, obtained after COVID-19 vaccination. The TCR originated in a human donor who received a COVID-19 vaccine. Written as DNA, the CDR3 is TGTGCCAGCAGTTACGGCGGGGACATGAACACTGAAGCTTTCTTT. Its protein product is CASSYGGDMNTEAFF.